These T cell receptor beta chains were read from a single sample in a study of beta chain features in type 1 diabetes. Here immunoSEQ multiplex PCR was the method, and the copy in TCRdb shows in-frame clones only, minus some. The sample consists of hundreds of thousands of clones, around 15% of them appearing once. Sequencing was done on a sample of naive CD4+ T cells from blood. Receptors were obtained from a man between 18 and 35 years old with type 1 diabetes. CDR3s include the opening cysteine and the closing phenylalanine or tryptophan. A D gene is named only where the DNA matches it firmly. Only some rows state a clone size, as once, few, many or a class for expanded clones.

cdr3_length j_call d_call clone_size v_call cdr3_aa cdr3_nt
13 TRBJ1-1 - few TRBV7-9 CASMRGVNTEAFF TGTGCCAGCATGCGTGGGGTTAACACTGAAGCTTTCTTT
16 TRBJ2-1 TRBD1 - TRBV14 CASSPPAGQGAREQFF TGTGCCAGCAGCCCCCCGGCGGGACAGGGGGCTCGTGAGCAGTTCTTC
15 TRBJ2-5 - - TRBV25-1 CASSEAGGYIGTQYF TGTGCCAGCAGTGAAGCTGGGGGCTACATCGGGACCCAGTACTTC
13 TRBJ1-1 - few TRBV9 CASSVMTGTKAFF TGTGCCAGCAGCGTAATGACGGGGACTAAGGCTTTCTTT
15 TRBJ2-4 TRBD2 - TRBV6-6 CASSPTSGAKNIQYF TGTGCCAGCAGTCCAACTAGCGGAGCCAAAAACATTCAGTACTTC
16 TRBJ2-5 - few TRBV4-1 CASSQSLGGGSETQYF TGCGCCAGCAGCCAGTCTTTAGGGGGAGGCTCAGAGACCCAGTACTTC
14 TRBJ2-2 TRBD1 - TRBV6-6 CASGSTGDTGELFF TGTGCCAGCGGTAGCACAGGGGACACCGGGGAGCTGTTTTTT
13 TRBJ2-1 - few TRBV6-1 CASSEALQNEQFF TGTGCCAGCAGTGAAGCGCTACAGAATGAGCAGTTCTTC
16 TRBJ2-1 - few TRBV7-9 CASSPRRGLGDNEQFF TGTGCCAGCAGCCCCCGCCGTGGACTTGGAGACAATGAGCAGTTCTTC
13 TRBJ1-2 - - TRBV30 CAWSGQPNYGYTF TGTGCCTGGAGCGGTCAGCCTAACTATGGCTACACCTTC
15 TRBJ1-2 TRBD1 - TRBV5-8 CASSTRQGLDYGYTF TGTGCCAGCAGCACCCGACAGGGTTTGGACTATGGCTACACCTTC
13 TRBJ1-5 TRBD1 - TRBV6-1 CASCDRENQPQHF TGTGCCAGCTGTGACAGGGAGAATCAGCCCCAGCATTTT
13 TRBJ2-2 - - TRBV7-2 CASSPIMAGELFF TGTGCCAGCAGTCCGATAATGGCCGGGGAGCTGTTTTTT
15 TRBJ2-1 - - TRBV4-1 CASSQSSGSYNEQFF TGCGCCAGCAGCCAAAGCTCAGGCTCCTACAATGAGCAGTTCTTC
15 TRBJ2-5 TRBD2 few TRBV4-2 CASSLRSGAGETQYF TGTGCCAGCAGCCTCCGTAGCGGGGCGGGTGAGACCCAGTACTTC
14 TRBJ2-7 - - TRBV5-1 CASSLGGNSYEQYF TGCGCCAGCAGCTTGGGAGGGAATTCGTACGAGCAGTACTTC
17 TRBJ2-7 - - TRBV29-1 CSVTPFLGSGARYEQYF TGCAGCGTTACACCCTTTCTAGGATCGGGGGCTCGCTACGAGCAGTACTTC
12 TRBJ1-2 - few TRBV6-4 CASSPGGYGYTF TGTGCCAGCAGCCCAGGCGGGTATGGCTACACCTTC
18 TRBJ2-1 TRBD2 - TRBV7-2 CASSPRGTSGGRYNEQFF TGTGCCAGCAGCCCTCGAGGGACTAGCGGGGGGCGGTACAATGAGCAGTTCTTC
14 TRBJ1-1 - few TRBV2 CASSEAVGDTEAFF TGTGCCAGCAGTGAGGCAGTTGGGGACACTGAAGCTTTCTTT
15 TRBJ1-4 - - TRBV2 CASSEGDRNNEKLFF TGTGCCAGCAGTGAAGGCGACAGGAACAATGAAAAACTGTTTTTT
15 TRBJ1-1 - few TRBV18 CASSPRVSTNTEAFF TGTGCCAGCTCACCACGGGTTTCTACCAACACTGAAGCTTTCTTT
14 TRBJ1-4 TRBD1 few TRBV29-1 CSVATGATNEKLFF TGCAGCGTTGCGACAGGGGCAACTAATGAAAAACTGTTTTTT
12 TRBJ2-3 - few TRBV7-2 CASSLAVDTQYF TGTGCCAGCAGCTTAGCTGTAGATACGCAGTATTTT
13 TRBJ2-5 - few TRBV15 CATSRDVQETQYF TGTGCCACCAGCAGAGATGTCCAAGAGACCCAGTACTTC
15 TRBJ2-1 TRBD1 - TRBV5-4 CASSSRDRGGNEQFF TGTGCCAGCAGCTCTCGGGACAGGGGCGGCAATGAGCAGTTCTTC
15 TRBJ2-7 - - TRBV9 CASSVGAGRGYEQYF TGTGCCAGCAGCGTAGGGGCAGGGCGAGGGTACGAGCAGTACTTC
13 TRBJ1-2 - few TRBV28 CASSSGQSTRYTF TGTGCCAGCAGCTCTGGACAGTCCACTCGCTACACCTTC
14 TRBJ2-3 TRBD1 - TRBV5-8 CASSVGQGTDTQYF TGTGCCAGCAGCGTGGGACAGGGCACAGATACGCAGTATTTT
14 TRBJ2-1 - few TRBV4-2 CASSQDTWTDEQFF TGTGCCAGCAGCCAAGACACCTGGACAGATGAGCAGTTCTTC
14 TRBJ1-4 - - TRBV18 CASSPLETNEKLFF TGTGCCAGCTCACCACTAGAAACTAATGAAAAACTGTTTTTT
16 TRBJ1-2 - few TRBV28 CASHGSGSPSGYGYTF TGTGCCAGCCACGGTTCCGGCTCCCCCTCGGGCTATGGCTACACCTTC
13 TRBJ2-4 - - TRBV4-1 CASSLGGLNIQYF TGCGCCAGCAGTCTCGGGGGGCTAAACATTCAGTACTTC
15 TRBJ2-7 - few TRBV7-2 CASSLGLREGREQYF TGTGCCAGCAGCTTAGGGCTCCGGGAAGGGAGAGAGCAGTACTTC
17 TRBJ2-3 TRBD2 few TRBV4-2 CASSQVWAAGAQDTQYF TGTGCCAGCAGCCAAGTTTGGGCAGCGGGGGCCCAAGATACGCAGTATTTT
13 TRBJ1-2 - - TRBV28 CASSLFQGEGYTF TGTGCCAGCAGTTTATTCCAGGGAGAAGGCTACACCTTC
16 TRBJ2-1 - - TRBV7-2 CASSLAQGGSYNEQFF TGTGCCAGCAGCTTAGCCCAGGGGGGATCCTACAATGAGCAGTTCTTC
16 TRBJ2-3 TRBD2 - TRBV5-1 CASSRGTSGYTDTQYF TGCGCCAGCAGCCGCGGGACTAGCGGATACACAGATACGCAGTATTTT
14 TRBJ2-1 - few TRBV7-9 CASSARSADNEQFF TGTGCCAGCAGCGCCCGTTCGGCGGACAATGAGCAGTTCTTC
11 TRBJ2-7 - - TRBV20-1 CSAGGLYEQYF TGCAGTGCTGGAGGACTTTACGAGCAGTACTTC
18 TRBJ2-6 TRBD1 - TRBV2 CAIPTSGTGRTGANVLTF TGTGCCATCCCGACGTCCGGGACAGGAAGGACTGGGGCCAACGTCCTGACTTTC
14 TRBJ1-1 - few TRBV7-9 CASTSFNGGTEAFF TGTGCCAGCACCTCATTTAACGGGGGGACTGAAGCTTTCTTT
16 TRBJ2-2 TRBD1 - TRBV18 CASSPRDSYNTGELFF TGTGCCAGCTCACCGAGGGACAGCTACAACACCGGGGAGCTGTTTTTT